This T cell receptor beta chain was retrieved from a study of regulatory T cells in long-lasting Graves disease. This clonotype was counted many times. Arm-PCR with iRepertoire HTBI primers amplified the CDR3 regions for these TCR beta libraries. TCRdb itself ran the multiplex PCR reads through MiXCR, one entry per CDR3 protein. The sample shows about 340,000 distinct CDR3 sequences, around 19% of them seen only once. Time point noted: persistent/refractory GD, antithyroid drugs over 5 years with positive TRAb. PBMC RNA served as the TCR library source. V was cut by 1 base and J by 3 bases, with 6 bases left in between. CDR3 length equals 13 residues. CDR1 and CDR2 from the germline V gene are SNHLY and FYNNEI.

J is TRBJ1-2 and V is TRBV2; D is undetermined. Sequences were derived from peripheral blood mononuclear cells (PBMCs), sampled when the disease was refractory, from a patient treated with antithyroid drugs. This sequence was found in a female donor with Graves disease. The CDR3 DNA sequence: TGTGCCAGCAGTGAAGGGAGGGACTATGGCTACACCTTC. It is translated as CASSEGRDYGYTF.